Listed below are T cell receptor beta chains from one sample, sequenced in a study of blood T cell repertoires in COVID-19. Using immunoSEQ multiplex PCR, the repertoire was profiled, and TCRdb retains in-frame clones only, with some absent. The table lists about 98,000 clones, about 80% of them singletons. Sequenced input: peripheral blood. These receptors were collected from a man in his sixties or seventies with active or convalescent COVID-19. CDR3s include the opening cysteine and the closing phenylalanine or tryptophan. D genes are given only for firm matches. Some rows have no size entry. The others give once, few or many, or a class for an expanded clone.

D gene,clone size,J gene,V gene,CDR3 DNA,CDR3 protein
TRBD1,-,TRBJ2-1,TRBV5-1,TGCGCCAGCACCTCCGGGACAGGGGCCTACAATGAGCAGTTCTTC,CASTSGTGAYNEQFF
-,-,TRBJ1-5,TRBV9,TGTGCCAGCAGCGTGGACGGGGGCAATCAGCCCCAGCATTTT,CASSVDGGNQPQHF
-,once,TRBJ2-7,TRBV3-1/TRBV3-2,TGTGCCAGCAGCCAACCCGGGTACGAGCAGTACTTC,CASSQPGYEQYF
TRBD2,-,TRBJ2-2,TRBV4-3,TGCGCCAGCAGCTCTCTAGCGGGGGGCCGAATCGGCCGGGAGCTGTTTTTT,CASSSLAGGRIGRELFF
TRBD1,few,TRBJ2-2,TRBV7-2,TGTGCCAGCAGCTTAGCGCAGGGGGCCGGCACCGGGGAGCTGTTTTTT,CASSLAQGAGTGELFF
-,-,TRBJ2-1,TRBV5-1,TGCGCCAGCAGCTTAACAGGAAGGAAATACAATGAGCAGTTCTTC,CASSLTGRKYNEQFF
-,-,TRBJ1-3,TRBV5-5,TGTGCCAGCAGCCCCACTAGAGGCCCGGGCCCAGGAAACACCATATATTTT,CASSPTRGPGPGNTIYF
TRBD1,few,TRBJ1-1,TRBV19,TGTGCGACGGGACAGGGGGCTAAGTACACTGAAGCTTTCTTT,CATGQGAKYTEAFF
TRBD1,-,TRBJ1-1,TRBV5-1,TGCGCCAGCAGCTTGGCTTTGGACAGGGAGGTAGTAGCTTTCTTT,CASSLALDREVVAFF
TRBD1,-,TRBJ2-1,TRBV4-3,TGCGCCAGCAGCCAGCGACAGGGAGAGCAGTTCTTC,CASSQRQGEQFF
-,-,TRBJ1-1,TRBV2,TGTGCCAGCAGTCAACAGGGAAGCACTGAAGCTTTCTTT,CASSQQGSTEAFF
TRBD2,few,TRBJ2-7,TRBV6-5,TGTGCCAGCATCTTTGGGACTAGCGGGGGGTACGAGCAGTACTTC,CASIFGTSGGYEQYF
TRBD1,-,TRBJ1-2,TRBV5-4,TGTGCCAGCAGCCTCGGACAGGGGCTATCTTCTAACTATGGCTACACCTTC,CASSLGQGLSSNYGYTF
-,-,TRBJ1-6,TRBV6-1,TGTGCCAGCAGTGAAGGCGGTAATTCACCCCTCCACTTT,CASSEGGNSPLHF
-,-,TRBJ1-1,TRBV5-6,TGTGCCAGCAGCTTGGGCAGGGCCACTGAAGCTTTCTTT,CASSLGRATEAFF
-,-,TRBJ2-5,TRBV9,TGTGCCAGCAGCAAATTGGGGGCATGGCGAGAGACCCAGTACTTC,CASSKLGAWRETQYF
TRBD1,-,TRBJ2-1,TRBV24-1,TGTGCCACCAGTGATCCTGGACAGGGAGACAATGAGCAGTTCTTC,CATSDPGQGDNEQFF
-,once,TRBJ1-5,TRBV12-5,TGTGCTAGTGGTTACCAGGGATTTCAGCCCCAGCATTTT,CASGYQGFQPQHF
TRBD1,once,TRBJ1-4,TRBV29-1,TGCAGCGTCACGGACAGGGGATACGAAAAACTGTTTTTT,CSVTDRGYEKLFF
TRBD2,-,TRBJ2-1,TRBV19,TGTGCCAGTTCGACTAGCGGGGCTCGCGGGGATGAGCAGTTCTTC,CASSTSGARGDEQFF
TRBD1,few,TRBJ1-1,TRBV18,TGTGCCAGCTCGCCCGACAGGGCGGGTGAAGCTTTCTTT,CASSPDRAGEAFF
-,-,TRBJ2-1,TRBV12-5,TGTGCTAGTGGTGCCGGGACAAGGGGCTCCTACAATGAGCAGTTCTTC,CASGAGTRGSYNEQFF
-,-,TRBJ1-1,TRBV9,TGTGCCAGCAGCGGGGCCAGGGCAGGATCTGAAGCTTTCTTT,CASSGARAGSEAFF
-,-,TRBJ2-1,TRBV18,TGTGCCAGCTCACGAGGGCAGACGGCCTACAATGAGCAGTTCTTC,CASSRGQTAYNEQFF
-,-,TRBJ1-1,TRBV2,TGTGCCAGCAGTGTACAGACAGTGAACACTGAAGCTTTCTTT,CASSVQTVNTEAFF
TRBD2,-,TRBJ2-5,TRBV2,TGTGCCAGCACCCCCCGGGGCGGGGGGAACCAAGAGACCCAGTACTTC,CASTPRGGGNQETQYF
-,-,TRBJ1-5,TRBV6-2/TRBV6-3,TGTGCCAGCAGTTCTCGGAATCAGCCCCAGCATTTT,CASSSRNQPQHF
-,-,TRBJ2-3,TRBV29-1,TGCAGCGTTGCCCGACAGACAGATACGCAGTATTTT,CSVARQTDTQYF
-,-,TRBJ2-5,TRBV2,TGTGCCAGCAGTCCGCAAGAGACCCAGTACTTC,CASSPQETQYF
TRBD1,-,TRBJ1-1,TRBV9,TGTGCCAGCAGCTCTTCGGACAGGGCGAAAGCTTTCTTT,CASSSSDRAKAFF
-,few,TRBJ2-2,TRBV7-8,TGTGCCAGCATCCCTCGTGGCGGGATAACCGGGGAGCTGTTTTTT,CASIPRGGITGELFF
TRBD2,-,TRBJ2-1,TRBV5-6,TGTGCCAGCAGCTTGCGGGGACTACCTCACAATGAGCAGTTCTTC,CASSLRGLPHNEQFF
TRBD2,-,TRBJ2-1,TRBV7-2,TGTGCCAGCAGCTTAGAGGGCGGGGGAGTCTACAATGAGCAGTTCTTC,CASSLEGGGVYNEQFF
-,-,TRBJ2-3,TRBV6-5,TGTGCCAGCAGTTCGAGGAACCGAGCCACAGATACGCAGTATTTT,CASSSRNRATDTQYF
TRBD1,-,TRBJ2-4,TRBV6-1,TGTGCCAGCAGTGAATGGAGGGACAGGCTGTCCAAAAACATTCAGTACTTC,CASSEWRDRLSKNIQYF
TRBD1,-,TRBJ1-6,TRBV10-2,TGCGCCAGCAGTGAGCCCGGGACAGGGGGCTCACCCCTCCACTTT,CASSEPGTGGSPLHF
-,-,TRBJ2-7,TRBV6-1,TGTGCCAGCAGTTATGGAGGGTATTACGAGCAGTACTTC,CASSYGGYYEQYF